This TCR beta chain was observed in a study of control samples from healthy donors and cancer patients. Sequencing used immunoSEQ multiplex PCR; TCRdb keeps in-frame clones, though not all of them. Here the sample table reports about 200,000 clones. Germline V CDR1 and CDR2: MNHEY, SMNVEV (reference sequence). There are 16 residues in the CDR3. Trimming removed 1 base at V and 7 bases at J, with 14 bases between. The TCR originated in a woman in her 30s in good health. The rearrangement links TRBV27 to TRBJ1-6, with a weak D call TRBD1 (6 bases). The sequenced sample was blood. The CDR3 bases are TGTGCCAGCAGTTTATTCCCAACAGGGCGAAATTCACCCCTCCACTTT. Protein product: CASSLFPTGRNSPLHF.